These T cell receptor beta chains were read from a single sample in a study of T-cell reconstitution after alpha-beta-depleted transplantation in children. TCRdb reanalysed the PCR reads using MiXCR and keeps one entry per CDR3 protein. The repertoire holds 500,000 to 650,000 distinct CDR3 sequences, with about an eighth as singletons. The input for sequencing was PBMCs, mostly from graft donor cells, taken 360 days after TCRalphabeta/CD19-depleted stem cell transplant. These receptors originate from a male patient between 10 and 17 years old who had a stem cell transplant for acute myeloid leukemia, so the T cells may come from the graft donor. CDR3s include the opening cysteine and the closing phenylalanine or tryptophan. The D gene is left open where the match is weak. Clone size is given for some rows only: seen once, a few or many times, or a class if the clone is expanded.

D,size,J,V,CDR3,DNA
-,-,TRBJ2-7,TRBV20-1,CSARDPGDYEQYF,TGCAGTGCTAGAGATCCCGGCGACTACGAGCAGTACTTC
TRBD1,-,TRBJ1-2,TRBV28,CASRQGLNYGYTF,TGTGCCTCCAGACAGGGTTTAAACTATGGCTACACCTTC
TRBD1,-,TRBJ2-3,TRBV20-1,CSASRQGINTDTQYF,TGCAGTGCTAGTCGACAGGGGATTAACACAGATACGCAGTATTTT
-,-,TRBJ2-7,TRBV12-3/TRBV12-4,CASRGNYEQYF,TGTGCCAGCAGGGGGAACTACGAGCAGTACTTC
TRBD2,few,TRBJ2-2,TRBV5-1,CASSLAQTSVTGELFF,TGCGCCAGCAGCTTGGCCCAGACTAGCGTAACCGGGGAGCTGTTTTTT
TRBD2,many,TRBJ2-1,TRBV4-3,CASSQWLAGDEQFF,TGCGCCAGCAGCCAATGGCTAGCGGGAGATGAGCAGTTCTTC
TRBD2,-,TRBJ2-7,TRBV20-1,CSARPTSGFAYEQYF,TGCAGTGCTAGACCTACTAGCGGGTTTGCCTACGAGCAGTACTTC
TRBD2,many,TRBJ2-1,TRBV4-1,CASSPGLAGGPRSEQFF,TGCGCCAGCAGCCCGGGACTAGCGGGAGGGCCTAGGTCTGAGCAGTTCTTC
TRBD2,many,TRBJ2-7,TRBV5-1,CASSDRLAAYEQYF,TGCGCCAGCAGCGATAGACTAGCGGCCTACGAGCAGTACTTC
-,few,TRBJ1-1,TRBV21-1,CASSKGAGAMDTEAFF,TGTGCCAGCAGCAAAGGGGCAGGGGCTATGGACACTGAAGCTTTCTTT
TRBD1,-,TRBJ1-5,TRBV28,CASSLLQGSNQPQHF,TGTGCCAGCAGTTTATTACAGGGGAGCAATCAGCCCCAGCATTTT
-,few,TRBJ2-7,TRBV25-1,CASSGLGHLYEQYF,TGTGCCAGCAGCGGTTTGGGACACCTGTACGAGCAGTACTTC
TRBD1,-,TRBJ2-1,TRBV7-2,CASALDRGGYNEQFF,TGTGCCAGCGCCCTGGACAGGGGGGGCTACAATGAGCAGTTCTTC
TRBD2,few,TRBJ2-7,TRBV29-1,CSVRGGATSGRAYEQYF,TGCAGCGTTCGGGGGGGAGCTACTAGCGGGAGGGCCTACGAGCAGTACTTC
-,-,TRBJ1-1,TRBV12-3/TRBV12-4,CASSLDSLGTEAFF,TGTGCCAGCAGTCTTGACAGCTTGGGGACTGAAGCTTTCTTT
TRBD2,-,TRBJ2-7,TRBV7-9,CASSNPGTSRSSYEQYF,TGTGCCAGCAGCAACCCCGGGACTAGCCGGAGCTCCTACGAGCAGTACTTC
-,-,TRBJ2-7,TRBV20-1,CSASPFLGMAYEQYF,TGCAGTGCTAGCCCTTTTCTAGGGATGGCCTACGAGCAGTACTTC
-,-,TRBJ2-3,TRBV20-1,CSARALRLALTDTQYF,TGCAGTGCTAGAGCCCTAAGGCTAGCCCTCACAGATACGCAGTATTTT
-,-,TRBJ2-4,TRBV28,CASRAAGAKNIQYF,TGTGCCAGCAGGGCGGCGGGCGCCAAAAACATTCAGTACTTC
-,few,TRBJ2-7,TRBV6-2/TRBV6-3,CAKTGRGYEQYF,TGTGCCAAAACCGGGCGAGGGTACGAGCAGTACTTC
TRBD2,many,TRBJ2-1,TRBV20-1,CSARNPSGRTNEQFF,TGCAGTGCGAGGAATCCTAGCGGGAGGACAAATGAGCAGTTCTTC
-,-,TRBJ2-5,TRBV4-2,CASSQGQLETQYF,TGTGCCAGCAGCCAAGGGCAATTAGAGACCCAGTACTTC
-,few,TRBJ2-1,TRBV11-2,CASSRLVTGASSYNEQFF,TGTGCCAGCAGCCGCCTAGTTACGGGGGCGAGCTCCTACAATGAGCAGTTCTTC
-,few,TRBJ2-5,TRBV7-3,CASSLTNPETQYF,TGTGCCAGCAGCTTAACTAACCCAGAGACCCAGTACTTC
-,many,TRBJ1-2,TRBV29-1,CSAPTHGVYGYTF,TGCAGCGCCCCGACACACGGGGTCTATGGCTACACCTTC
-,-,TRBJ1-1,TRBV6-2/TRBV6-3,CASYREGYEAFF,TGTGCCAGCTACAGGGAGGGGTATGAAGCTTTCTTT
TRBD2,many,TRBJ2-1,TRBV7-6,CASSSGLAGVWENEQFF,TGTGCCAGCAGTTCCGGACTAGCGGGAGTATGGGAAAATGAGCAGTTCTTC
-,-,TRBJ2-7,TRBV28,CASRSGDYEQYF,TGTGCCAGCAGGTCAGGGGACTACGAGCAGTACTTC